This T cell receptor beta chain was identified during a study of blood T cell repertoires in COVID-19. Study at large: Acute and convalescent COVID-19 specimens originated in the United States, Italy and Spain.

Individuals drawn from under 30 US areas were about 18 to 90 years old. Allocation to cohorts depended on clinical history reported by the participants. The assay was immunoSEQ multiplex PCR, and TCRdb's table has in-frame clones only and misses some. Found here are hundreds of thousands of clones, roughly 85% of them singletons; the top ten hold approximately 9.6%. Trimming took 6 bases from V and 1 from J, leaving 10 bases between them. CDR3 size: 13 residues. CDR1 is SGHDT and CDR2 is YYEEEE in the germline V gene. The source of this sequence is a woman aged 50 to 65 with acute COVID-19. The sequenced sample consisted of PBMCs or T cells enriched from blood (not recorded which). The chain joins TRBV5-6 to TRBJ1-1; D perhaps matches TRBD1 (5 bases). The CDR3 DNA is TGTGCCAGCATCAAAACAGGGAACACTGAAGCTTTCTTT. Protein sequence: CASIKTGNTEAFF.